This is a list of T cell receptor beta chains from one sample in a study of OX40 agonist ivuxolimab in advanced cancers. Sequencing used immunoSEQ multiplex PCR; TCRdb keeps in-frame clones, though not all of them. The table includes roughly 59,000 clones, approximately 91% detected once. The specimen comprised CD4+ or CD8+ T cells sorted from blood, sampled in a trial of the OX40 agonist ivuxolimab. The receptors were sampled from an adult with an advanced solid tumor such as melanoma, head and neck, liver or kidney cancer. Both conserved end residues are part of each CDR3. Each record gives: J gene, V gene, D gene, clone size, CDR3 DNA, CDR3 protein. A D gene is named only where the DNA matches it firmly. The listing skips clone size in some rows; elsewhere it reads once, few, many or a size class.

TRBJ2-5,TRBV11-3,-,-,TGTGCCAGCAGCTTAGGTTTAGGAGGGGAGACCCAGTACTTC,CASSLGLGGETQYF
TRBJ1-5,TRBV7-2,-,-,TGTGCCAGCAGCTTTTTGGGGGGCAATCAGCCCCAGCATTTT,CASSFLGGNQPQHF
TRBJ1-5,TRBV18,-,-,TGTGCCAGCTCACCACCGGGGGGCGATTATAGCAATCAGCCCCAGCATTTT,CASSPPGGDYSNQPQHF
TRBJ1-1,TRBV28,-,-,TGTGCCAGCAGTTTTATTAGGGGGTTGAACACTGAAGCTTTCTTT,CASSFIRGLNTEAFF
TRBJ2-3,TRBV27,TRBD1,-,TGTGCCAGCACCGGAGGGACAGGGGGATTTCGTAGCACAGATACGCAGTATTTT,CASTGGTGGFRSTDTQYF
TRBJ1-2,TRBV20-1,-,few,TGCAGCCCCGAGGGTTATGGCTACACCTTC,CSPEGYGYTF
TRBJ1-6,TRBV7-2,-,few,TGTGCCAGCAGCTTAGACAAGAGAGACCCCCTCCACTTT,CASSLDKRDPLHF
TRBJ2-7,TRBV7-3,TRBD1,-,TGTGCCAGCAGCTTATCGGGACAGGGATACGAGCAGTACTTC,CASSLSGQGYEQYF
TRBJ2-5,TRBV7-6,TRBD1,-,TGTGCCAGCAGCCTCGGGACAGTAGGAGAAGAGACCCAGTACTTC,CASSLGTVGEETQYF
TRBJ1-6,TRBV19,-,-,TGTGCCAGTAGTATAAGGCAGGGGCCGGTACCCCTCCACTTT,CASSIRQGPVPLHF
TRBJ2-7,TRBV7-3,-,-,TGTGCCAGCAGCTTGAGTCACGGGAATGGCTACGAGCAGTACTTC,CASSLSHGNGYEQYF
TRBJ1-1,TRBV6-1,-,few,TGTGCCAGCAGTGAGAATACAGGGTTCACTGAAGCTTTCTTT,CASSENTGFTEAFF
TRBJ1-4,TRBV6-5,-,-,TGTGCCAGCAGAAGCGACAAAGCAACTAATGAAAAACTGTTTTTT,CASRSDKATNEKLFF
TRBJ2-3,TRBV5-1,TRBD2,-,TGCGCCAGCAGCGCGGGACTAGTCGATACGCAGTATTTT,CASSAGLVDTQYF
TRBJ2-6,TRBV6-5,-,-,TGTGCCAGCAGAACTGGGGCCAACGTCCTGACTTTC,CASRTGANVLTF
TRBJ1-1,TRBV15,TRBD1,-,TGTGCCACCAGCAGAGATATCGACAGGGTGAAAGCTTTCTTT,CATSRDIDRVKAFF
TRBJ2-7,TRBV27,TRBD1,once,TGTGCCAGCGCATGGGACAGCTCCTACGAGCAGTACTTC,CASAWDSSYEQYF
TRBJ2-7,TRBV7-2,-,-,TGTGCCAGCAGCTTAATGGGTCAGGGGATCTCCTACGAGCAGTACTTC,CASSLMGQGISYEQYF
TRBJ2-7,TRBV28,-,-,TGTGCCAGCACCTCGGCAGGGTTCTCCTACGAGCAGTACTTC,CASTSAGFSYEQYF
TRBJ1-4,TRBV6-6,TRBD1,-,TGTGCCAGCAGTTTGGTTACAGGGGGCTACGGAAAACTGTTTTTT,CASSLVTGGYGKLFF
TRBJ1-5,TRBV19,-,-,TGTGCCAGTAGTCAGTTGGGGGATAATCAGCCCCAGCATTTT,CASSQLGDNQPQHF
TRBJ2-1,TRBV4-1,-,-,TGCGCCAGCAGCCGACCCGGGACGGTGGGCAATGAGCAGTTCTTC,CASSRPGTVGNEQFF
TRBJ2-1,TRBV15,-,-,TGTGCCACCAGCAGAGTTGTGGGGTCCTACAATGAGCAGTTCTTC,CATSRVVGSYNEQFF
TRBJ1-2,TRBV23-1,TRBD1,-,TGCGCCAGCAGTCCAAAACCCCAGGGGGAAGGCTACACCTTC,CASSPKPQGEGYTF
TRBJ2-5,TRBV29-1,-,-,TGCAGCGTTGAATCCCCCAGGGAACAAGAGACCCAGTACTTC,CSVESPREQETQYF
TRBJ2-4,TRBV5-1,TRBD1,-,TGCGCCAGCAGCTTGGGACAGGGGGCGAATTGGGACATTCAGTACTTC,CASSLGQGANWDIQYF
TRBJ1-2,TRBV28,TRBD1,-,TGTGCCAGCAGTTTGACAGGGGCTTTGCATGGCTACACCTTC,CASSLTGALHGYTF
TRBJ1-6,TRBV28,-,-,TGTGCCAGCAGTCTAGGCAGTGAGCACTCACCCCTCCACTTT,CASSLGSEHSPLHF
TRBJ2-1,TRBV7-9,-,-,TGTGCCAGCAGCCTACTGACACCGCGTCTCAATGAGCAGTTCTTC,CASSLLTPRLNEQFF
TRBJ2-7,TRBV2,-,-,TGTGCCAGCAGTGCAGGGATTGGGTCCTACGAGCAGTACTTC,CASSAGIGSYEQYF
TRBJ2-7,TRBV6-1,-,-,TGTGCCAGCTCCGACCGGGAGCAGTACTTC,CASSDREQYF
TRBJ1-5,TRBV11-3,-,-,TGTGCCAGCAGCCCGGAACTCAATCAGCCCCAGCATTTT,CASSPELNQPQHF
TRBJ2-3,TRBV28,-,-,TGTGCCAGCAGCAAACTAGTCCCAGATACGCAGTATTTT,CASSKLVPDTQYF
TRBJ2-7,TRBV7-9,TRBD1,-,TGTGCCAGCAGCCGTATGGCGGACAGGGCCTACGAGCAGTACTTC,CASSRMADRAYEQYF
TRBJ2-7,TRBV6-1,TRBD2,-,TGTGCCAGCAGTGAATTGGACGGGGGGGCGTACGAGCAGTACTTC,CASSELDGGAYEQYF
TRBJ1-2,TRBV25-1,-,-,TGTGCCAGCACCTCGGACAGAATCAACTATGGCTACACCTTC,CASTSDRINYGYTF
TRBJ1-5,TRBV6-1,TRBD1,-,TGTGCCAGCGGAGGGGGACAGGGGTCCCATCAGCCCCAGCATTTT,CASGGGQGSHQPQHF
TRBJ1-2,TRBV5-4,-,once,TGTGCCAGCAGCTCGCTCCTTTTGGGCCGAGAGGGCTACACCTTC,CASSSLLLGREGYTF
TRBJ1-3,TRBV7-9,-,-,TGTGCCAGCAGGACGGGAGGCTCTGGAAACACCATATATTTT,CASRTGGSGNTIYF
TRBJ1-1,TRBV7-9,-,few,TGTGCCACCCCTTTACAGATGACAAACGAAAAGTGGCAGCTGGAAGCTTTCTTT,CATPLQMTNEKWQLEAFF
TRBJ2-5,TRBV11-2,TRBD2,-,TGTGCCAGCAGCCGGCCAGCGGGAGTCATACAGACCCAGTACTTC,CASSRPAGVIQTQYF
TRBJ1-5,TRBV7-2,TRBD1,-,TGTGCCAGCAGCTTAATACAGGGGGTCAATCAGCCCCAGCATTTT,CASSLIQGVNQPQHF